This entry is about one T cell receptor beta chain. Its specificity is not known. This entry is derived from a study of graft-versus-host responses after intestinal transplantation. About the research overall: Recipients received multivisceral, liver-intestinal, or isolated intestinal transplants. The whole recipient group had anti-thymocyte globulin induction followed by tacrolimus and steroids for around three years.

Study-level results: Investigators detected GvH clones in recipient marrow, with some emerging earlier in ileum or blood. Individuals carrying graft-donor T cell macrochimerism showed high graft-versus-host to host-versus-graft clonal ratios in allografts.

Germline V lookup: CDR1 MNHNS, CDR2 SASEGT. This CDR3 has 8 amino acids. Libraries were prepared by immunoSEQ multiplex PCR; TCRdb keeps only in-frame clonotypes and omits some of them. Of approximately 19,000 clones listed, approximately 92% are singletons. The chain uses TRBV6-1 and TRBJ2-3, with a tentative D call TRBD1 (5 bases). The sequenced sample was PBMCs, obtained roughly 390 days after transplant. This clonotype was obtained from a human patient who received an intestinal transplant, so some T cells may come from the graft donor. The CDR3 DNA reads as TGTCCAGGGGATACGCAGTATTTT. It is translated as CPGDTQYF.